This T cell receptor (beta chain) was identified during a study of cytomegalovirus exposure and HLA in healthy donors. Study overall: The roughly 700 first-cohort repertoires shared a platform with the 130 or so validation repertoires, as reported in a later analysis.

The study drew the donors from its approximately 120-subject validation cohort, separate from the approximately 700-subject first cohort. CDR1 SNHLY and CDR2 FYNNEI come from the germline V gene. V lost 1 base and J 0 bases, leaving 7 bases between the germline ends. This CDR3 region has 15 residues. Method: immunoSEQ multiplex PCR; TCRdb's copy keeps in-frame clones and lacks some. The sample consists of more than 85,000 clones, over 85% of them appearing once. This TCR derives from a woman in her 30s in good health and CMV-seropositive. The chain carries TRBV2 and TRBJ1-5, with D hard to call. Sample: PBMCs. The CDR3 DNA reads as TGTGCCAGCAGTGAAGGCGGTTATAGCAATCAGCCCCAGCATTTT. It encodes CASSEGGYSNQPQHF.